These T cell receptor beta chains were read from a single sample in a study of PD-1 blockade in mismatch repair-deficient tumors. Data came from immunoSEQ multiplex PCR; TCRdb stores just in-frame clones and leaves some out. The profile shows tens of thousands of clones, about 85% of them singletons. The sample was peripheral blood, taken roughly 76 weeks after starting pembrolizumab. Receptor source: an adult with mismatch repair-deficient cancer. CDR3s include the opening cysteine and the closing phenylalanine or tryptophan. A D gene is named only where the DNA matches it firmly.

V gene: TRBV25-1; D gene: -; CDR3 protein: CASSDPREGQPQHF
V gene: TRBV7-9; D gene: -; CDR3 protein: CASSLGTMNNEKLFF
V gene: TRBV2; D gene: -; CDR3 protein: CASSSYTEAFF
V gene: TRBV13; D gene: TRBD2; CDR3 protein: CASIRAGGPNEQFF
V gene: TRBV11-2; D gene: -; CDR3 protein: CASSLDRGSSYEQYF
V gene: TRBV2; D gene: TRBD1; CDR3 protein: CASSGQGGNQPQHF
V gene: TRBV9; D gene: -; CDR3 protein: CASSVNTGELFF
V gene: TRBV6-1; D gene: -; CDR3 protein: CASSELRGGQPQHF
V gene: TRBV2; D gene: TRBD2; CDR3 protein: CASSRFLAGAAGELFF
V gene: TRBV6-1; D gene: -; CDR3 protein: CATGPSAF
V gene: TRBV15; D gene: -; CDR3 protein: CATSRDVAENYGYTF
V gene: TRBV29-1; D gene: -; CDR3 protein: CSAGTLNTEAFF
V gene: TRBV7-2; D gene: -; CDR3 protein: CASSTYTGELFF
V gene: TRBV6-5; D gene: -; CDR3 protein: CASSPGQSNYGYTF
V gene: TRBV5-1; D gene: -; CDR3 protein: CASSWMAGDGNTIYF
V gene: TRBV13; D gene: TRBD2; CDR3 protein: CASSLDAGVGNEQYF
V gene: TRBV7-2; D gene: TRBD2; CDR3 protein: CASSLGLRGTSQDNEQFF
V gene: TRBV7-9; D gene: -; CDR3 protein: CASSPVGRNTIYF
V gene: TRBV5-1; D gene: -; CDR3 protein: CASSLQGNTGELFF
V gene: TRBV25-1; D gene: TRBD1; CDR3 protein: CASSRPGQGSYEQYF
V gene: TRBV11-3; D gene: -; CDR3 protein: CASSLAKANYEQYF
V gene: TRBV7-8; D gene: -; CDR3 protein: CASSLALWGRAYNEQFF
V gene: TRBV14; D gene: -; CDR3 protein: CASSQDRLRGLMNEKLFF
V gene: TRBV6-6; D gene: -; CDR3 protein: CASSYPAGQDEQFF
V gene: TRBV10-3; D gene: -; CDR3 protein: CAARLEGVYGYTF
V gene: TRBV18; D gene: TRBD1; CDR3 protein: CASSPPNRGTGEQYF
V gene: TRBV28; D gene: TRBD1; CDR3 protein: CASSRDSPYEQYF
V gene: TRBV27; D gene: -; CDR3 protein: CASRLQGLGETQYF
V gene: TRBV12-5; D gene: -; CDR3 protein: CASLPRGEETQYF
V gene: TRBV18; D gene: TRBD1; CDR3 protein: CASSPQGAGANVLTF
V gene: TRBV5-8; D gene: TRBD2; CDR3 protein: CASNVWREGDEQFF
V gene: TRBV5-4; D gene: -; CDR3 protein: CASSWGSGSNYGYTF
V gene: TRBV7-9; D gene: -; CDR3 protein: CASSPDNRELFF
V gene: TRBV18; D gene: TRBD1; CDR3 protein: CASSRDRVEQFF
V gene: TRBV5-1; D gene: TRBD2; CDR3 protein: CASSIAGVSNEQFF
V gene: TRBV23-1; D gene: TRBD1; CDR3 protein: CASSQSETGPYEQYF
V gene: TRBV20-1; D gene: -; CDR3 protein: CSAGDLYGYTF
V gene: TRBV6-6; D gene: TRBD1; CDR3 protein: CASGTGDTEAFF
V gene: TRBV7-8; D gene: -; CDR3 protein: CASSLGLASPNTEAFF
V gene: TRBV29-1; D gene: -; CDR3 protein: CSVEYGGNTEAFF
V gene: TRBV11-2; D gene: TRBD2; CDR3 protein: CASSLAGGRIYNEQFF
V gene: TRBV6-5; D gene: TRBD1; CDR3 protein: CASSPQGTGELFF
V gene: TRBV27; D gene: -; CDR3 protein: CASSLVGGLNTEAFF
V gene: TRBV7-9; D gene: -; CDR3 protein: CASTLEGVPGNTIYF
V gene: TRBV5-1; D gene: TRBD1; CDR3 protein: CASSVDRGGDEAFF
V gene: TRBV21-1; D gene: -; CDR3 protein: CASSIRDTYSNQPQHF
V gene: TRBV30; D gene: -; CDR3 protein: CAWSGKGDEQFF
V gene: TRBV27; D gene: -; CDR3 protein: CASSFQGNQPQHF
V gene: TRBV7-8; D gene: TRBD1; CDR3 protein: CASSSRGTGTGGRGTQYF
V gene: TRBV5-8; D gene: -; CDR3 protein: CASSHQPTHSYEQYF
V gene: TRBV5-4; D gene: -; CDR3 protein: CASSPPRGSSNTGELFF
V gene: TRBV6-5; D gene: -; CDR3 protein: CASSYSTENTEAFF
V gene: TRBV18; D gene: -; CDR3 protein: CASSPLGARETQYF
V gene: TRBV7-9; D gene: -; CDR3 protein: CASRGSYEQYF
V gene: TRBV27; D gene: -; CDR3 protein: CASSSDWGPQHF
V gene: TRBV2; D gene: TRBD2; CDR3 protein: CASRGQPGGYEQYF
V gene: TRBV7-9; D gene: TRBD2; CDR3 protein: CASEGLAGAGELFF
V gene: TRBV30; D gene: -; CDR3 protein: CAWKRTGSGYTF
V gene: TRBV6-1; D gene: -; CDR3 protein: CASSEGISSSYEQYF